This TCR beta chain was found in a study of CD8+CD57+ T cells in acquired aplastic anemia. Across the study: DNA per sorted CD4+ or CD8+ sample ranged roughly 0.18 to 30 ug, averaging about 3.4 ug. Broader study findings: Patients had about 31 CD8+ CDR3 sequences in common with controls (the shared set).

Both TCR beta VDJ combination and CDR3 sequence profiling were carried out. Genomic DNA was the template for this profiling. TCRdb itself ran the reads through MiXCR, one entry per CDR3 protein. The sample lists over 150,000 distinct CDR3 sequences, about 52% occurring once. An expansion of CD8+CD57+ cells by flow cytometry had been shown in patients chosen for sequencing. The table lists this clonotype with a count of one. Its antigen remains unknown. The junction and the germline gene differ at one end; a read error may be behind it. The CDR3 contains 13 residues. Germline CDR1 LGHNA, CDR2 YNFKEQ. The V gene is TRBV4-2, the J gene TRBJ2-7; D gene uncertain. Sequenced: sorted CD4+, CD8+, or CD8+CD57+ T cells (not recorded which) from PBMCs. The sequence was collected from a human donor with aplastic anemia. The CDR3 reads CASSQERQNEQCF. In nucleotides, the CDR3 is TGTGCCAGCAGCCAAGAGCGTCAAAACGAGCAGTGCTTC.